Described below is a single T cell receptor beta chain sequence and its context. Its antigen is unknown. Clones were sequenced by immunoSEQ multiplex PCR, and TCRdb holds only the in-frame ones, with some missing. The data show approximately 50,000 clones, 85% to 90% seen once. Germline CDR1 is MGHRA and CDR2 is YSYEKL. The length of the CDR3 is 14 residues. V was trimmed by 6 bases and J by 0 bases, leaving 11 bases between them. These data are taken from a study of a mutant IDH1 vaccine in newly diagnosed glioma. About the study: Treated patients comprised about 62% males and 37.5% females, mean age approximately 38 years.

The time point here: week 23, last vaccination. Every single dose of the vaccine, 300 ug of mutant IDH1 20-mer peptide, came with topical imiquimod. This TCR was sampled from a middle-aged man with glioma. Sequenced material: PBMCs, taken from a glioma patient whose treatment included an IDH1 peptide vaccine. The chain has TRBV4-1 and TRBJ1-1; a possible D gene is TRBD1 (5 bases). The CDR3 DNA sequence: TGCGCCAGCAGGGGGCCTCTTATGAACACTGAAGCTTTCTTT. It yields the protein CASRGPLMNTEAFF.